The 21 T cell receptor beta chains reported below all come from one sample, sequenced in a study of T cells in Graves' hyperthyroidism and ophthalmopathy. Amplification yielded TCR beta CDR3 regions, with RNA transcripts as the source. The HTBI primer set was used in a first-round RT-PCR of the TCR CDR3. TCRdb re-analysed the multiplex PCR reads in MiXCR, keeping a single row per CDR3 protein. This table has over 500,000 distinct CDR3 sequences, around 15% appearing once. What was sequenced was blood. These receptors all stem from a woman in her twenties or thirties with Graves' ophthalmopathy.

CDR3 sequence (DNA): TGTGCCAGCAGTTATGCAGGGGCGGGTACTGAAGCTTTCTTT. It translates to CASSYAGAGTEAFF. The chain recombines TRBV6-2 or TRBV6-3 with TRBJ1-1, with D tentatively TRBD1 (6 bases). In germline, CDR1 is MNHEY, CDR2 SVGEGT. V lost 3 bases and J lost 5, with 13 bases in between. CDR3 length: 14 residues.

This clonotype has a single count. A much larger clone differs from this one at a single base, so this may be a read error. CDR3 nucleotide sequence: TGTGCCAGCAATTCCCAACTATCTAGCGGCAGCACAGATACGCAGTATTTT. Its translation: CASNSQLSSGSTDTQYF. The V and J genes are TRBV27 and TRBJ2-3; 7 bases fit TRBD2. The CDR3 covers 17 residues. With 7 bases clipped from V and 0 bases from J, the junction kept 13 bases outside the gene matches. CDR1 is MNHEY and CDR2 is SMNVEV in the germline V gene (reference sequence).

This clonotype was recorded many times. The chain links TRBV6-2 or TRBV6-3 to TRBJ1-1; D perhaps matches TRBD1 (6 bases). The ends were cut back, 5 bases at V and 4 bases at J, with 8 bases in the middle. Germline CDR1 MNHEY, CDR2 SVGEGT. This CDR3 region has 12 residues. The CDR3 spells CASSGQFTEAFF. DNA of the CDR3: TGTGCCAGCAGTGGACAGTTCACTGAAGCTTTCTTT.

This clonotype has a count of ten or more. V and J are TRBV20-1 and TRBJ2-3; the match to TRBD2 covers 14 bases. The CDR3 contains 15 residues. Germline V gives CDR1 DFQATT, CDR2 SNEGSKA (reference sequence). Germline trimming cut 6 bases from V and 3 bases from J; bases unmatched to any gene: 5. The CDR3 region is CSAWTSGRRTDTQYF. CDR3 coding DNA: TGCAGTGCCTGGACTAGCGGGAGGAGGACAGATACGCAGTATTTT.

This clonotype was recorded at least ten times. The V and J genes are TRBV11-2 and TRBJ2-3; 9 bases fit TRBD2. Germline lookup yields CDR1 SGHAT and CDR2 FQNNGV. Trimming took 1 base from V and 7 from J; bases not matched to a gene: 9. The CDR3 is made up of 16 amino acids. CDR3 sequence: CASSLVVSGSSNTQYF. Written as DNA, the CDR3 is TGTGCCAGCAGCTTAGTGGTTAGCGGGAGTTCCAATACGCAGTATTTT. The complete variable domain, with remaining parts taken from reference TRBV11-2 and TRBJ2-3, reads EAGVAQSPRYKIIEKRQSVAFWCNPISGHATLYWYQQILGQGPKLLIQFQNNGVVDDSQLPKDRFSAERLKGVDSTLKIQPAKLEDSAVYLCASSLVVSGSSNTQYFGPGTRLTVL.

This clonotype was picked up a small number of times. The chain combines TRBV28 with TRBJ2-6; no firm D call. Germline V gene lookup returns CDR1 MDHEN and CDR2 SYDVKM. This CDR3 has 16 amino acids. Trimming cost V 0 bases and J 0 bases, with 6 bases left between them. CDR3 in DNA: TGTGCCAGCAGTTTATGGGCGAACTCTGGGGCCAACGTCCTGACTTTC. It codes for CASSLWANSGANVLTF.

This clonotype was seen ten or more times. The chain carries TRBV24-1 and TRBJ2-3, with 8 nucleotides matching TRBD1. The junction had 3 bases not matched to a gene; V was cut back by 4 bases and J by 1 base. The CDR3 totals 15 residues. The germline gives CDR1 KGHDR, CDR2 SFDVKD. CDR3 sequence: CATSETGQGTDTQYF. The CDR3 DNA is TGTGCCACCAGTGAGACGGGACAGGGCACAGATACGCAGTATTTT.

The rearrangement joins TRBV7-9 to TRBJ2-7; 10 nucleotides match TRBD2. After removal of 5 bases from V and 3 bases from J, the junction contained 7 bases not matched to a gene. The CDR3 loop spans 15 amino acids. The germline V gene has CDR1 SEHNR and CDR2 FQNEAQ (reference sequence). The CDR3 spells CASSERASGGYEQYF. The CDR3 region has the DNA TGTGCCAGCAGCGAGAGGGCTAGCGGGGGCTACGAGCAGTACTTC.

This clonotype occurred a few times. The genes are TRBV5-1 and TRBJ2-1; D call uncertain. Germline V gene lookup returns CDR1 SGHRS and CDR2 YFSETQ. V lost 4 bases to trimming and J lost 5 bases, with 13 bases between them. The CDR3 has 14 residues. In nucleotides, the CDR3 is TGCGCCAGCAGCCATGATGGGTACCACAATGAGCAGTTCTTC. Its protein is CASSHDGYHNEQFF.

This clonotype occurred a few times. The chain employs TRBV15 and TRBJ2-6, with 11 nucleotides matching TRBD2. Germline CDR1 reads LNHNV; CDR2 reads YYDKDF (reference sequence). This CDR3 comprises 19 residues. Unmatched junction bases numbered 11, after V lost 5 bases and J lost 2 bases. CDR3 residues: CATSYDPPLAGAGANVLTF. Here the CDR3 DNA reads TGTGCCACCAGCTATGACCCCCCACTAGCGGGAGCTGGGGCCAACGTCCTGACTTTC.

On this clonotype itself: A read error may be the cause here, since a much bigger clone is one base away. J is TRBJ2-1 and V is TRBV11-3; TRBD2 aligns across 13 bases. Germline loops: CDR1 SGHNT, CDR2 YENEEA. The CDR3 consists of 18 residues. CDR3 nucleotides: TGTGCCAGCAGCTTAGAGGGACTAGCGGGAAGCTCCTACAATGGGCAGTTCTTC. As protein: CASSLEGLAGSSYNGQFF.

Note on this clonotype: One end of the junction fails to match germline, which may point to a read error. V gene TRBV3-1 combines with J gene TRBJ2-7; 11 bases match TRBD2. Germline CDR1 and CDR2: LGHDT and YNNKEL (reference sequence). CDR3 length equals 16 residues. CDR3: CASSRKIAGGPGERYF. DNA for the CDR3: TGTGCCAGCAGCCGGAAGATAGCGGGAGGGCCGGGTGAGCGGTACTTC.

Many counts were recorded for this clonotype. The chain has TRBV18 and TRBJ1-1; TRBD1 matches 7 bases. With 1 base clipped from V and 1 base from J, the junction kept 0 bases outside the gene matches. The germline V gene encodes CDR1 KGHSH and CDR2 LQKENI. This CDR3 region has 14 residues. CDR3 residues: CASSPQGANTEAFF. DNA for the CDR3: TGTGCCAGCTCACCACAGGGGGCGAACACTGAAGCTTTCTTT.

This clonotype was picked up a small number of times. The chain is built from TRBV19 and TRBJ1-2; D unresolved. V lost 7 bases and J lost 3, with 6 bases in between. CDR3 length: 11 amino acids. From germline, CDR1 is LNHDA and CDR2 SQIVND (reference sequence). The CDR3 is CASTADYGYTF. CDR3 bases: TGTGCCAGTACGGCAGACTATGGCTACACCTTC.

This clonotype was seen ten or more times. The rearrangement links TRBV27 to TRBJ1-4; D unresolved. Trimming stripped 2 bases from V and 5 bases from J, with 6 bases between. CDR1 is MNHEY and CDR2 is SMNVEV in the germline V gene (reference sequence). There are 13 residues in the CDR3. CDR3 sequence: CASSLRQNEKLFF. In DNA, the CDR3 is TGTGCCAGCAGTTTACGGCAGAATGAAAAACTGTTTTTT.

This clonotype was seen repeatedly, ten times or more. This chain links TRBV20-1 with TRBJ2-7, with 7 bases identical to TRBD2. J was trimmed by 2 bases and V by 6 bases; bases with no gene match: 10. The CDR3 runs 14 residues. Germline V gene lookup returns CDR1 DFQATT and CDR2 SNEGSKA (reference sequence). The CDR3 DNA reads TGCAGTGCGCTCTCGACTAGCCGGGCCTACGAGCAGTACTTC. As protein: CSALSTSRAYEQYF.

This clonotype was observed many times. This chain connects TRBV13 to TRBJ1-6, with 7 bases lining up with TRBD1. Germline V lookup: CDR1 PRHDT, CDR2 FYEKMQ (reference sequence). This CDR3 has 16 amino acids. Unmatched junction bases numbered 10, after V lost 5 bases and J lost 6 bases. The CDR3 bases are TGTGCCAGCAGCACTAGACGGACAGGTTCTAATTCACCCCTCCACTTT. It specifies CASSTRRTGSNSPLHF.

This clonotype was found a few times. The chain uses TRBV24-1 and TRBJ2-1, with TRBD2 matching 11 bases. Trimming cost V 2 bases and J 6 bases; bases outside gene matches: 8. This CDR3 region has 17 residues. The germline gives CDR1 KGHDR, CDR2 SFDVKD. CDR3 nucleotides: TGTGCCACCAGTGATTCCCCAACTAGCGGGAGTGGCAATGAGCAGTTCTTC. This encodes CATSDSPTSGSGNEQFF.

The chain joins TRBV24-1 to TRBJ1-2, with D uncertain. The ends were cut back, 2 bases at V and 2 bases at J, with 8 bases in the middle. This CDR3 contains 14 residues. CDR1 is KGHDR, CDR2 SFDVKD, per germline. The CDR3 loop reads CATSDYGLNYGYTF. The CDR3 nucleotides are TGTGCCACCAGTGATTATGGGCTCAACTATGGCTACACCTTC.

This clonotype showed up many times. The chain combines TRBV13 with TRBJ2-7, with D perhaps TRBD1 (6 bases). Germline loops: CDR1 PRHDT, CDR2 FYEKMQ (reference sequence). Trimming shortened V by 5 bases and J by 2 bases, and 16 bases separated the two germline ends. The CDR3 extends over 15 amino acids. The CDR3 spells CASSQKTGIPYEQYF. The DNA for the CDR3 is TGTGCCAGCAGCCAAAAAACAGGGATCCCCTACGAGCAGTACTTC.

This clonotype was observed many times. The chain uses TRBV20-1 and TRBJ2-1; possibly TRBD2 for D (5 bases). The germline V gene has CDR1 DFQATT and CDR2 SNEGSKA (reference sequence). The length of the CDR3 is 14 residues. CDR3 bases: TGCAGCGCTTCCCTAGCTTGGATAAACAATGAGCAGTTCTTC. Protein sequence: CSASLAWINNEQFF.